What follows are 10 T cell receptor beta chains derived from one specimen sequenced in a study of T cell responses to AZD1222 COVID-19 vaccine. Libraries were prepared by immunoSEQ multiplex PCR; TCRdb keeps only in-frame clonotypes and omits some of them. The sample contains 110,000 or so clones, 88% of which appear only once. The sample consisted of peripheral blood, taken 28 days after the second AZD1222 dose. The receptors here all came from an adult who received the AZD1222 COVID-19 vaccine.

This sequence joins TRBV5-3 and TRBJ2-1; 11 nucleotides match TRBD2. TRBV5-3 falls under the ORF class, with uncertain function. This CDR3 has 19 amino acids. V trimming: 5 bases; J trimming: 3 bases; junction bases outside the gene matches: 16. Here the CDR3 DNA reads TGTGCCAGAAGTCAGGAGGAGGCTAGCGGGGGGCCCTTCTACAATGAGCAGTTCTTC. This encodes CARSQEEASGGPFYNEQFF.

The CDR3 DNA follows: TGTGCCATCAGTGAGTCTCACGGGAGTTATTACGAGCAGTACTTC. Encoded protein: CAISESHGSYYEQYF. The chain recombines TRBV10-3 with TRBJ2-7, with D possibly matching TRBD2 (6 bases). V was pared by 0 bases and J by 4 bases, with 13 bases between. Germline CDR1 reads ENHRY; CDR2 reads SYGVKD. This CDR3 is 15 amino acids long.

This clone is a singleton in its sample. The V gene is TRBV13, the J gene TRBJ2-1; the match to TRBD2 covers 10 bases. Germline V gene data show CDR1 as PRHDT and CDR2 as FYEKMQ (reference sequence). This CDR3 is 19 amino acids long. V gave up 5 bases and J gave up 7 bases; unmatched junction bases: 20. The CDR3 DNA reads as TGTGCCAGCAGCCTACAGGAAGGGTTAATAGCGGGAGGAGGAAATGAGCAGTTCTTC. Amino acids: CASSLQEGLIAGGGNEQFF.

The chain recombines TRBV27 with TRBJ1-1, with 7 bases fitting TRBD1. Germline V gene lookup returns CDR1 MNHEY and CDR2 SMNVEV (reference sequence). This CDR3 region has 15 residues. Trimming removed 0 bases from V and 4 bases from J; junction bases left unmatched: 5. CDR3 nucleotide sequence: TGTGCCAGCAGTTTATCGACAGGGATTTTCACTGAAGCTTTCTTT. It translates to CASSLSTGIFTEAFF.

This chain joins TRBV6-5 and TRBJ1-5; D is ambiguous. The CDR3 has 14 residues. V lost 6 bases, J lost 0 bases, and 9 bases lay in between. Per the germline V gene, CDR1 is MNHEY and CDR2 is SVGAGI. CDR3 sequence: CASRGRGSNQPQHF. The CDR3 DNA is TGTGCCAGCAGGGGTCGGGGTAGCAATCAGCCCCAGCATTTT.

The chain has TRBV7-8 and TRBJ1-6; a possible D gene is TRBD1 (5 bases). Germline values: CDR1 SGHVS, CDR2 FQNEAQ. Between the trimmed V and J ends, which lost 1 base and 7 bases, there was a span of 14 bases. The CDR3 loop spans 16 amino acids. Here the CDR3 DNA reads TGTGCCAGCAGCTTAGATTCCGGGGGTCCCAATTCACCCCTCCACTTT. This encodes CASSLDSGGPNSPLHF. Full variable domain (missing parts from reference TRBV7-8 and TRBJ1-6): GAGVSQSPRYKVAKRGQDVALRCDPISGHVSLFWYQQALGQGPEFLTYFQNEAQLDKSGLPSDRFFAERPEGSVSTLKIQRTQQEDSAVYLCASSLDSGGPNSPLHFGNGTRLTVT.

The chain uses TRBV28 and TRBJ1-6; D perhaps matches TRBD1 (5 bases). The V end lost 7 bases, the J end lost 7 bases, and 11 bases lay between the germline ends. CDR1 MDHEN and CDR2 SYDVKM come from the germline V gene. The CDR3 has 13 residues. CDR3 DNA: TGTGCCAGCAAGCGGGGGAAAAATTCACCCCTCCACTTT. Encoded protein: CASKRGKNSPLHF. Supplemented by reference TRBV28 and TRBJ1-6, the full variable domain reads DVKVTQSSRYLVKRTGEKVFLECVQDMDHENMFWYRQDPGLGLRLIYFSYDVKMKEKGDIPEGYSVSREKKERFSLILESASTNQTSMYLCASKRGKNSPLHFGNGTRLTVT.

The rearrangement joins TRBV27 to TRBJ2-7; 9 nucleotides line up with TRBD1. Per the germline V gene, CDR1 is MNHEY and CDR2 is SMNVEV (reference sequence). This CDR3 is 17 amino acids long. Trimming removed 4 bases from V and 7 bases from J; junction bases left unmatched: 17. CDR3 coding DNA: TGTGCCAGCAGTTACGGACAGGGGAGCCCTGGCAGGTGGGAGCAGTACTTC. Translating gives CASSYGQGSPGRWEQYF.

The chain recombines TRBV20-1 with TRBJ1-2; D unresolved. Germline assignment: CDR1 DFQATT and CDR2 SNEGSKA (reference sequence). The CDR3 loop spans 12 amino acids. Trimming took 3 bases from V and 6 from J, leaving 11 bases between them. The CDR3 is CSASRSKDGYTF. The CDR3 DNA follows: TGCAGTGCTAGTCGGTCTAAGGATGGCTACACCTTC.

This sequence joins TRBV5-1 and TRBJ1-4; tentatively, D is TRBD1 (5 bases). This CDR3 region has 14 residues. The germline V and J ends were trimmed by 4 bases and 4 bases, with 11 bases remaining between them. Per the germline V gene, CDR1 is SGHRS and CDR2 is YFSETQ. CDR3 bases: TGCGCCAGCAGCGTGCAGGGCATTAATGAAAAACTGTTTTTT. Translation: CASSVQGINEKLFF.